This TCR beta chain is from a study of cytomegalovirus exposure and HLA in healthy donors. The study, taken as a whole, reports: Some V segments (TRBV6-2 and TRBV6-3 among them) were excluded as indistinguishable. Whilst most TCR sequences proved rare, a subset of public TCRs occurred across many donors. Presence/absence analyses treated sequencing depth as roughly uniform across donors.

The germline gives CDR1 SGHRS, CDR2 YFSETQ. The CDR3 consists of 15 residues. Trimming left V 0 bases short and J 0 bases short, with 10 bases between. The PCR was carried out with 60 Vbeta primers and 13 Jbeta primers. Sequenced by immunoSEQ multiplex PCR; TCRdb stores in-frame clones only, minus some. The sample lists 150,000 or so clones; 81% were seen once. A note on this clone: What it binds is not known.

The J gene is TRBJ2-7, the V gene TRBV5-1; possible D gene TRBD1, 6 bases. Source material: PBMCs. The receptor was derived from a man aged 50-60 years in good health and CMV-seropositive. In DNA, the CDR3 is TGCGCCAGCAGCTTGGACAGGGATTCCTCCTACGAGCAGTACTTC. Its translation is CASSLDRDSSYEQYF. Full variable domain (remainder filled in from reference TRBV5-1 and TRBJ2-7): KAGVTQTPRYLIKTRGQQVTLSCSPISGHRSVSWYQQTPGQGLQFLFEYFSETQRNKGNFPGRFSGRQFSNSRSEMNVSTLELGDSALYLCASSLDRDSSYEQYFGPGTRLTVT.